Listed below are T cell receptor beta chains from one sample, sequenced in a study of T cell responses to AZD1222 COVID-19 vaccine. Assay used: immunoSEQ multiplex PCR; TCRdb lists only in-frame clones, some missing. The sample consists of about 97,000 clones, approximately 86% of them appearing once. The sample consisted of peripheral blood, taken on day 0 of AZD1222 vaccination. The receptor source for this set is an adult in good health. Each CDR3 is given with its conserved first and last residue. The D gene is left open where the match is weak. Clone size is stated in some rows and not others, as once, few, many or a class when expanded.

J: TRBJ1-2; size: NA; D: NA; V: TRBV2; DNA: TGTGCCAGCAGCCAACAGGGCGCAGGGATCGGCTACACCTTC; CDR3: CASSQQGAGIGYTF
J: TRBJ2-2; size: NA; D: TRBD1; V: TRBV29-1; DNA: TGCAGCGTTAAACCCGGGACAGGGACTGGCGGGGAGCTGTTTTTT; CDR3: CSVKPGTGTGGELFF
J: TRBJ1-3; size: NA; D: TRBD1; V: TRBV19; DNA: TGTGCCAGTTCCACCGGGACAGGGGTTCTCTCTGGAAACACCATATATTTT; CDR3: CASSTGTGVLSGNTIYF
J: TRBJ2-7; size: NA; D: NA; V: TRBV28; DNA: TGTGCCAGCAGTCCTGTCCTGACAGCCACCTACGAGCAGTACTTC; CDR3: CASSPVLTATYEQYF
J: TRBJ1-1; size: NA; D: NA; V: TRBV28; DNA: TGTGCCGCGGGCGCGAACACTGAAGCTTTCTTT; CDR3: CAAGANTEAFF
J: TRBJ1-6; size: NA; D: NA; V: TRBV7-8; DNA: TGTGCCAGCAGCTTATTGGTCGCTAGCGGTTCACCCCTCCACTTT; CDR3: CASSLLVASGSPLHF
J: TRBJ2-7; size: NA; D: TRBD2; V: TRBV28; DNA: TGTGCCAGCAGATTTAGCGGGGCCTACGAGCAGTACTTC; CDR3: CASRFSGAYEQYF
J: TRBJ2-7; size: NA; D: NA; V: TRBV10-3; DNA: TGTGCCACCCGGACAGCTTCCTACGAGCAGTACTTC; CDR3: CATRTASYEQYF
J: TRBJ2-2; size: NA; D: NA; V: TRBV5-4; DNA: TGTGCCAGCAGCCCTTCACCTGTCCGGCAGTCCAACACCGGGGAGCTGTTTTTT; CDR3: CASSPSPVRQSNTGELFF
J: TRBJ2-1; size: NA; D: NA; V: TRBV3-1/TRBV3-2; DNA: TGTGCCAGCAGCCCCCGAGGGGGGGAGGGGACGAGACTCTTGGTTGAGCAGTTCTTC; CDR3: CASSPRGGEGTRLLVEQFF
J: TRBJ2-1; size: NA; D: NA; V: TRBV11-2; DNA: TGTGCCAGCAGCTTGATCCCCGGGGCCACCGATGAGCAGTTCTTC; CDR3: CASSLIPGATDEQFF
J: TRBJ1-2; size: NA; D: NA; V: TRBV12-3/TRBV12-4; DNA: TGTGCCAGCAGTCAACAGGGATGGGGCTACACCTTC; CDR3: CASSQQGWGYTF
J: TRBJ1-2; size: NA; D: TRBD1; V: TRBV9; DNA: TGTGCCAGCAGCGTAGCTTCACAGGGGGCCGGCAATGGCTACACCTTC; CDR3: CASSVASQGAGNGYTF
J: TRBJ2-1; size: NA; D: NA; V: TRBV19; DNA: TGTGCCAGTAGTATAACGGGCAACAATGAGCAGTTCTTC; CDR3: CASSITGNNEQFF
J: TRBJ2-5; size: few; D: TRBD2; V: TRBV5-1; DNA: TGCGCCAGCAGCCAGTCCGGGACTAACCAAGAGACCCAGTACTTC; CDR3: CASSQSGTNQETQYF